This T cell receptor (beta chain) was observed in a study of T cells in tuberculosis. As for the study in general: T cells were selected with CD1B tetramers loaded with glucose monomycolate. In South Africa, adults with active tuberculosis were compared with IGRA-negative and latently infected IGRA-positive adolescents. Study outcomes and limitations: Shorter CDR3-alpha in active tuberculosis partly drove smaller distances.

Germline values: CDR1 SGHTA, CDR2 FQGTGA. J lost 5 bases, V lost 5 bases, and 21 bases had no gene match. This CDR3 has 20 residues. As for this clone: Its target is unknown.

Libraries were prepared by immunoSEQ multiplex PCR; TCRdb keeps only in-frame clonotypes and omits some of them. The sample shows 35,000 to 45,000 clones, around 94% of them seen only once. Stated time point: new active TB diagnosis, blood taken before or within 7 days of starting treatment. On average roughly 92,000 T cells per donor were immunosequenced. The V and J genes are TRBV7-3 and TRBJ1-5, with 10 bases identical to TRBD1. This sequence was found in an adult with tuberculosis. This sample comprised PBMCs, obtained at tuberculosis diagnosis. CDR3 residues: CASSPLRDRGSMGRHQPQHF. CDR3 nucleotide sequence: TGTGCCAGCAGCCCCCTCCGGGACAGGGGCTCCATGGGAAGACATCAGCCCCAGCATTTT.